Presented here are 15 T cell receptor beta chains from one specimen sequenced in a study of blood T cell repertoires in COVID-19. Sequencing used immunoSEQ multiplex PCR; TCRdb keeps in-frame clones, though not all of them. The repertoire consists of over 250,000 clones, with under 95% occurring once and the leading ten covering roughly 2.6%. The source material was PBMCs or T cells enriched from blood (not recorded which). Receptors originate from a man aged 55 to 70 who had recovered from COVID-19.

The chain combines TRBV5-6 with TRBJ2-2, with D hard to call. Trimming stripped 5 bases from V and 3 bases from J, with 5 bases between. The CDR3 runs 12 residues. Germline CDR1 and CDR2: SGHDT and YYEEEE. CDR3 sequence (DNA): TGTGCCAGCAGTCAATACACCGGGGAGCTGTTTTTT. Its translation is CASSQYTGELFF.

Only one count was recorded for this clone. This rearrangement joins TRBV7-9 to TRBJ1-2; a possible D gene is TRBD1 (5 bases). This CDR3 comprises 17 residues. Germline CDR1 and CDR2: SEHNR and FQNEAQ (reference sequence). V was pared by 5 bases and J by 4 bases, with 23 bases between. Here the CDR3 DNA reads TGTGCCAGCAGCCCCGCCACGGGACTTCTAAAGCTCTATGGCTACACCTTC. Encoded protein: CASSPATGLLKLYGYTF.

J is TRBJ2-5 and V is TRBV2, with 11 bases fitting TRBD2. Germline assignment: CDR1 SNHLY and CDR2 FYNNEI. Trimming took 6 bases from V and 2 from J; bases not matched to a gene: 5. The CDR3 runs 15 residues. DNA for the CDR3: TGTGCCAGCAGGTTAGCGGGAGGGCCACAAGAGACCCAGTACTTC. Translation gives CASRLAGGPQETQYF.

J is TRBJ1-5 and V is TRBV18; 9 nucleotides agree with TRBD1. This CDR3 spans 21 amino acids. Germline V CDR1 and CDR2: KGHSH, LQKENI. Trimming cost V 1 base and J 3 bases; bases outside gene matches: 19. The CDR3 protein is CASSPRAPVNRGPVNNQPQHF. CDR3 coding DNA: TGTGCCAGCTCACCACGCGCTCCCGTGAACAGGGGGCCCGTCAACAATCAGCCCCAGCATTTT. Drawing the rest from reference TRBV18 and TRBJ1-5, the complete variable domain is NAGVMQNPRHLVRRRGQEARLRCSPMKGHSHVYWYRQLPEEGLKFMVYLQKENIIDESGMPKERFSAEFPKEGPSILRIQQVVRGDSAAYFCASSPRAPVNRGPVNNQPQHFGDGTRLSIL.

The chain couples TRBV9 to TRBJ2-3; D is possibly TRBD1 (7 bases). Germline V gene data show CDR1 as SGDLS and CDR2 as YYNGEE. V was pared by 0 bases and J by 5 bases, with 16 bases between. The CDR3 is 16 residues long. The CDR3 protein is CASSVGGAGGIDTQYF. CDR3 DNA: TGTGCCAGCAGCGTAGGAGGCGCAGGGGGGATAGATACGCAGTATTTT.

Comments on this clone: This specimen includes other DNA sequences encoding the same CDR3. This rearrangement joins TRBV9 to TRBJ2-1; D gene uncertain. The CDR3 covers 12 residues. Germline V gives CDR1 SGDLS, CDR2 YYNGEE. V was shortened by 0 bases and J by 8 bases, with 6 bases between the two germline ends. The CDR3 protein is CASSVGGHEQFF. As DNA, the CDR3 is TGTGCCAGCAGCGTAGGAGGCCATGAGCAGTTCTTC. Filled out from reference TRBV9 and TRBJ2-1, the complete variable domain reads DSGVTQTPKHLITATGQRVTLRCSPRSGDLSVYWYQQSLDQGLQFLIQYYNGEERAKGNILERFSAQQFPDLHSELNLSSLELGDSALYFCASSVGGHEQFFGPGTRLTVL.

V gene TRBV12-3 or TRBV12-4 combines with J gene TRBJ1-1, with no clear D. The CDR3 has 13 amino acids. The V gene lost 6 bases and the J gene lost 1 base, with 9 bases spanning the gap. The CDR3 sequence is CASSLRQNTEAFF. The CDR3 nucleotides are TGTGCCAGCAGCCTAAGACAGAACACTGAAGCTTTCTTT.

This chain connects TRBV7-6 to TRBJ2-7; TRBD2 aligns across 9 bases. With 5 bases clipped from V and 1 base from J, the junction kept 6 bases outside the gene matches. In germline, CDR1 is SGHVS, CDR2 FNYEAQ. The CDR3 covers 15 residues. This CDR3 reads CASSDKAGGSYEQYF. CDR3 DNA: TGTGCCAGCAGCGACAAAGCGGGGGGATCCTACGAGCAGTACTTC.

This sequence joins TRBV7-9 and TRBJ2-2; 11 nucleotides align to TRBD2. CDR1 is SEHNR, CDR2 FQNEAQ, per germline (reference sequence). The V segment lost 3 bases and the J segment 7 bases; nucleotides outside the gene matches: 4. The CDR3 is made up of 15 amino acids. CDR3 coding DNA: TGTGCCAGCAGCTTGGGACTAGCGGTTGACGGGGAGCTGTTTTTT. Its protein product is CASSLGLAVDGELFF. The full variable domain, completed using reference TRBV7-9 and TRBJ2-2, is DTGVSQNPRHKITKRGQNVTFRCDPISEHNRLYWYRQTLGQGPEFLTYFQNEAQLEKSRLLSDRFSAERPKGSFSTLEIQRTEQGDSAMYLCASSLGLAVDGELFFGEGSRLTVL.

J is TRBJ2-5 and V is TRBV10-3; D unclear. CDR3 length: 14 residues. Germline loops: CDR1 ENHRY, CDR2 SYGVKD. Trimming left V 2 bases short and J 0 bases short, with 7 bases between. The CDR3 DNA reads TGTGCCATCAGTGAGCTTTTGTACCAAGAGACCCAGTACTTC. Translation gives CAISELLYQETQYF.

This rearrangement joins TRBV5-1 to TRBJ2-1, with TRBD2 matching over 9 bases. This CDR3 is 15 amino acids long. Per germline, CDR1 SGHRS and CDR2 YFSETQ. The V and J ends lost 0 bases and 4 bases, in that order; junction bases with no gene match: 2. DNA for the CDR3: TGCGCCAGCAGCTTGGTTAGCGGGGGTTACAATGAGCAGTTCTTC. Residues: CASSLVSGGYNEQFF.

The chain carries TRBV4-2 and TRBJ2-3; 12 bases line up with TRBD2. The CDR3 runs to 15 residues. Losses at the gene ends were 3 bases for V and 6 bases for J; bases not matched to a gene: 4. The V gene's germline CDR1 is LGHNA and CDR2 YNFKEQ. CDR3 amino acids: CASSHKLAGGDTQYF. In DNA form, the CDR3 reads TGTGCCAGCAGCCATAAACTAGCGGGGGGTGATACGCAGTATTTT.

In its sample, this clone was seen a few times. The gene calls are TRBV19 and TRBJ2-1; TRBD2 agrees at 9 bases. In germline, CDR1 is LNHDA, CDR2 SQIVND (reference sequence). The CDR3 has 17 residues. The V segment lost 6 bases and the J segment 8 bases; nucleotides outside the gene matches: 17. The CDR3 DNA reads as TGTGCCAGTAGCCGCGACTCCTTAGCGGGAGTACGGCATGAGCAGTTCTTC. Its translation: CASSRDSLAGVRHEQFF.

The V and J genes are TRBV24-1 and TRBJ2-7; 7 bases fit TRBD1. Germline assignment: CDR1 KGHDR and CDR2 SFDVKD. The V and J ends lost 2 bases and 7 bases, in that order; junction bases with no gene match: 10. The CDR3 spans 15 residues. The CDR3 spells CATSDSRDSASEQYF. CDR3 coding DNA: TGTGCCACCAGTGATTCCCGGGACAGTGCAAGTGAGCAGTACTTC.

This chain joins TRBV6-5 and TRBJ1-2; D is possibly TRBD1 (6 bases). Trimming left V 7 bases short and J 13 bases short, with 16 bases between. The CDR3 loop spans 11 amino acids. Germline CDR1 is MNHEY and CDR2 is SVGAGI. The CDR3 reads CASTDRQGLTF. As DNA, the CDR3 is TGTGCCAGCACCGACAGGCAGGGGCTCACCTTC.